What follows is one T cell receptor beta chain and its context. Its antigen is not known. Libraries were prepared by immunoSEQ multiplex PCR; TCRdb keeps only in-frame clonotypes and omits some of them. This sample has 28,000 or so clones, with around four fifths found just once. This record belongs to a study of OX40 agonist ivuxolimab in advanced cancers. The study, taken as a whole, reports: Also showing low normalized T-cell clonal expansion were some of the nonresponders. What antigens the expanded peripheral T cells recognized was never established. Doses of 0.1 to 3.0 mg/kg were accompanied by clonal expansion of CD4+ and CD8+ blood T cells by week 6. Fewer expanded clones were found on average in CD4+ than in CD8+ T cells.

This CDR3 spans 15 amino acids. Per germline, CDR1 MNHNY and CDR2 SVGAGI (reference sequence). V lost 2 bases to trimming and J lost 6 bases, with 14 bases between them. The TCR sequence derives from an adult with an advanced solid tumor such as melanoma, head and neck, liver or kidney cancer. The starting material was CD4+ or CD8+ T cells sorted from blood, obtained in a trial of the OX40 agonist ivuxolimab. V gene TRBV6-6 combines with J gene TRBJ2-1, with a tentative D call TRBD2 (6 bases). The CDR3: CASSYTGTLFNEQFF. Here the CDR3 DNA reads TGTGCCAGCAGTTACACCGGGACTTTGTTCAATGAGCAGTTCTTC.